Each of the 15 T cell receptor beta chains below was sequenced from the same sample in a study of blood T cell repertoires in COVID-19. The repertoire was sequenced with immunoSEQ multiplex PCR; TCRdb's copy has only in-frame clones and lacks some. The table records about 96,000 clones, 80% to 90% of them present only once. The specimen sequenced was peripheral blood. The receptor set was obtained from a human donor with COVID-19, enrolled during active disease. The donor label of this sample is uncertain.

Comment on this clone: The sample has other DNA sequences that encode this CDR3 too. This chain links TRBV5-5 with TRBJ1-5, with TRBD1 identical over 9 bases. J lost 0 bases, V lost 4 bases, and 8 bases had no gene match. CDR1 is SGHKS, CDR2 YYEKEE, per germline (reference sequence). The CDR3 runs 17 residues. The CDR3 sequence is CASSGGTGSYSNQPQHF. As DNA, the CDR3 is TGTGCCAGCAGCGGCGGGACAGGGTCTTATAGCAATCAGCCCCAGCATTTT.

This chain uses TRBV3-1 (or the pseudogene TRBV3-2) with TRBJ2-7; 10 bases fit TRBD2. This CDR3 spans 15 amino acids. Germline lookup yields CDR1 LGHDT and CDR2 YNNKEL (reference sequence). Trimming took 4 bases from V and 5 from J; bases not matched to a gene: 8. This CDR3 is CASSLPAGTSDEQYF. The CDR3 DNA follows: TGTGCCAGCAGCCTTCCCGCCGGGACTAGCGACGAGCAGTACTTC.

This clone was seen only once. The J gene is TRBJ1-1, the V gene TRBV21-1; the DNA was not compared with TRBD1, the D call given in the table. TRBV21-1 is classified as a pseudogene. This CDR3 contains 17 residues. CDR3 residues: CASSTRGQGVKALRAFF. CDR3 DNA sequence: TGTGCCAGCAGCACCCGGGGACAGGGTGTCAAAGCTTTGCGTGCTTTCTTT.

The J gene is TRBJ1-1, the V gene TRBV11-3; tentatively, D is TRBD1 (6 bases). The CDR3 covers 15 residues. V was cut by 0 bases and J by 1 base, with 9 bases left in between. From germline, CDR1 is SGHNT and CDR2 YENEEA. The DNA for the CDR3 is TGTGCCAGCAGCTTAGAGGACAGCCGGAACACTGAAGCTTTCTTT. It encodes CASSLEDSRNTEAFF.

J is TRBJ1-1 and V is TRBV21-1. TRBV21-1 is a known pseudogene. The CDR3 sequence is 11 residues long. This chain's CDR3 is CASSSPGGAFF. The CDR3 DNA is TGTGCCAGCAGCAGCCCCGGAGGAGCTTTCTTT.

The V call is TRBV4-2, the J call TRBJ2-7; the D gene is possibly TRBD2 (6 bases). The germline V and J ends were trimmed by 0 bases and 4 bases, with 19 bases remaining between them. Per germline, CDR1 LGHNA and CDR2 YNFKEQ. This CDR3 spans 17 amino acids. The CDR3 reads CASSQEEETSGGYEQYF. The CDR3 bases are TGTGCCAGCAGCCAAGAAGAGGAGACTAGTGGGGGTTACGAGCAGTACTTC.

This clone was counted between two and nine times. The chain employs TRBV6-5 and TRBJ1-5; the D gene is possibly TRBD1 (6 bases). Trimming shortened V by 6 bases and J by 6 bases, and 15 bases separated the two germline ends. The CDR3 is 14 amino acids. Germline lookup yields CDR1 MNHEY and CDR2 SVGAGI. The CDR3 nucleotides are TGTGCCAGCAGCTCCATTCAGGGGCGTCAGCCCCAGCATTTT. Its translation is CASSSIQGRQPQHF.

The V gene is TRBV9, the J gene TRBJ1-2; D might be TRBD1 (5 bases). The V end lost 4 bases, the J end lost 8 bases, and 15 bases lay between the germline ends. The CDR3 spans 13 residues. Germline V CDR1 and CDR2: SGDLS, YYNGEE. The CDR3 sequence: CASSPSGTGGYTF. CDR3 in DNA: TGTGCCAGCAGCCCCTCCGGAACAGGAGGCTACACCTTC. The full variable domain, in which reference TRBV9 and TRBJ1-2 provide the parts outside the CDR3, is DSGVTQTPKHLITATGQRVTLRCSPRSGDLSVYWYQQSLDQGLQFLIQYYNGEERAKGNILERFSAQQFPDLHSELNLSSLELGDSALYFCASSPSGTGGYTFGSGTRLTVV.

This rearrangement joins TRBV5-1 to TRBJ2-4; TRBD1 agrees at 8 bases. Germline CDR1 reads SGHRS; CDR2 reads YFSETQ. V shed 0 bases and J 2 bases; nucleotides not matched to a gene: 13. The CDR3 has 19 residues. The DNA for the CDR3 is TGCGCCAGCAGCTTGGCTTGGACAGGGAAGGGTGAGCCCAAAAACATTCAGTACTTC. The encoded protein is CASSLAWTGKGEPKNIQYF. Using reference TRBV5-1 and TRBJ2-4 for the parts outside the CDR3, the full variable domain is KAGVTQTPRYLIKTRGQQVTLSCSPISGHRSVSWYQQTPGQGLQFLFEYFSETQRNKGNFPGRFSGRQFSNSRSEMNVSTLELGDSALYLCASSLAWTGKGEPKNIQYFGAGTRLSVL.

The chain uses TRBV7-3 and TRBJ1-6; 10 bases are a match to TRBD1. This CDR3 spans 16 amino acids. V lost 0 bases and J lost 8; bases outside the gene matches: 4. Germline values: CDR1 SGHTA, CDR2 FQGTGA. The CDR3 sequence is CASSLTGDRGYSPLHF. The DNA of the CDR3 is TGTGCCAGCAGCTTAACGGGGGACAGGGGCTATTCACCCCTCCACTTT.

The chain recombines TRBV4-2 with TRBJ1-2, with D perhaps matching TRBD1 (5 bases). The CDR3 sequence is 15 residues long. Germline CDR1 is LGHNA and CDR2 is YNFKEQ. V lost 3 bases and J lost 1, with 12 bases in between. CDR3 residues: CASSQGQGFNYGYTF. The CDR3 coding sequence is TGTGCCAGCAGCCAGGGGCAGGGTTTTAACTATGGCTACACCTTC.

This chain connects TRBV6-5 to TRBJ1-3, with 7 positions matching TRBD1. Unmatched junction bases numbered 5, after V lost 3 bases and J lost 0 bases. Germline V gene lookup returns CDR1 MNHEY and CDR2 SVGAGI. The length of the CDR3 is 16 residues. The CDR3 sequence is CASSYGTASSGNTIYF. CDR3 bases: TGTGCCAGCAGTTATGGGACAGCGAGCTCTGGAAACACCATATATTTT.

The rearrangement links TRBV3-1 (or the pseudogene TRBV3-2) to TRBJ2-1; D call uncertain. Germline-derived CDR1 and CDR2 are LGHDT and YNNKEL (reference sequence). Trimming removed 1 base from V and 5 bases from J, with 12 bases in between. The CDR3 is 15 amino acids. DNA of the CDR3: TGTGCCAGCAGCCAAGCTTTGCTAATCGACAATGAGCAGTTCTTC. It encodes CASSQALLIDNEQFF.

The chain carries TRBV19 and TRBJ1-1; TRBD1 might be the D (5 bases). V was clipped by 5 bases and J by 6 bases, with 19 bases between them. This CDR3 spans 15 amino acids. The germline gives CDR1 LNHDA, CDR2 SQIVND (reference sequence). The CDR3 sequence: CASSWGRVGEAEAFF. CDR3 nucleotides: TGTGCCAGTAGTTGGGGCAGGGTCGGGGAGGCTGAAGCTTTCTTT.

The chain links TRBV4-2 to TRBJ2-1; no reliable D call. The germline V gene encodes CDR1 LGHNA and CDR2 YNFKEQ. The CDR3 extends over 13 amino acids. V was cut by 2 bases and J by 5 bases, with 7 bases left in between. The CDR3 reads CASSQYGHNEQFF. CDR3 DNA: TGTGCCAGCAGCCAATATGGGCACAATGAGCAGTTCTTC.